Presented here are 22 T cell receptor beta chains from one specimen sequenced in a study of tumor-infiltrating lymphocytes in localized non-small cell lung cancer. Only in-frame clones appear in the TCRdb table, and some are missing; sequencing was by immunoSEQ multiplex PCR. The table has 10,000 to 15,000 clones, approximately 84% seen once. Source material: lung tumor tissue. The receptors originated from a human donor with non-small cell lung cancer.

The genes are TRBV7-2 and TRBJ2-5; TRBD2 matches at 10 bases. V shed 3 bases, J shed 7 bases, and the junction held 8 bases outside the gene matches. Germline CDR1 reads SGHTA; CDR2 reads FQGNSA. The CDR3 runs 15 residues. CDR3 DNA sequence: TGTGCCAGCAGCTTTTCGACTAGCGGGCCCAGGACCCAGTACTTC. Amino acids: CASSFSTSGPRTQYF.

This chain links TRBV18 with TRBJ2-3, with 8 bases lining up with TRBD2. Trimming removed 1 base from V and 4 bases from J; junction bases left unmatched: 7. Germline loops: CDR1 KGHSH, CDR2 LQKENI. The length of the CDR3 is 16 residues. The CDR3 nucleotides are TGTGCCAGCTCACCACGGTACGGGAGGGCCGCAGATACGCAGTATTTT. Translation gives CASSPRYGRAADTQYF.

The chain recombines TRBV6-1 with TRBJ1-5, with TRBD1 as a possible D gene (5 bases). CDR1 and CDR2 from the germline V gene are MNHNS and SASEGT. This CDR3 is 15 amino acids long. Trimming removed 6 bases at V and 0 bases at J, with 12 bases between. CDR3 loop: CASRTTADSNQPQHF. The CDR3 region has the DNA TGTGCCAGCAGAACGACAGCCGATAGCAATCAGCCCCAGCATTTT.

The chain employs TRBV6-4 and TRBJ2-2; 9 nucleotides match TRBD1. V gave up 4 bases and J gave up 3 bases; unmatched junction bases: 0. The CDR3 has 14 amino acids. CDR1 and CDR2 (germline): MRHNA, SNTAGT. Here the CDR3 reads CASSGTGDTGELFF. CDR3 nucleotides: TGTGCCAGCAGTGGGACAGGGGACACCGGGGAGCTGTTTTTT.

This clone has only one observation. This rearrangement joins TRBV23-1 to TRBJ2-7; 7 bases match TRBD1. TRBV23-1 is an ORF; its function is uncertain. This CDR3 is 22 amino acids long. Trimming removed 6 bases from V and 1 base from J; junction bases left unmatched: 30. CDR3 in DNA: TGCGCCAGCAGGGCGCTAACAAATGACCAGGGAAGCCACGGGACAGAGTCCTACGAGCAGTACTTC. It yields the protein CASRALTNDQGSHGTESYEQYF.

The chain uses TRBV14 and TRBJ2-7; D ambiguous. The germline V gene encodes CDR1 SGHDN and CDR2 FVKESK. V gave up 2 bases and J gave up 2 bases, with 16 bases separating them. This CDR3 has 16 amino acids. CDR3 protein: CASSQLGRSATYEQYF. CDR3 nucleotides: TGTGCCAGCAGCCAACTCGGACGATCCGCGACCTACGAGCAGTACTTC.

This chain uses TRBV5-1 with TRBJ2-1, with TRBD2 matching over 14 bases. Germline V gene sequence: CDR1 SGHRS, CDR2 YFSETQ. Trimming cost V 4 bases and J 4 bases; bases outside gene matches: 7. The CDR3 spans 17 residues. The CDR3 sequence is CASSPGLAGATYNEQFF. Written as DNA, the CDR3 is TGCGCCAGCAGCCCGGGACTAGCGGGAGCAACATACAATGAGCAGTTCTTC.

The genes are TRBV5-1 and TRBJ2-3; D unresolved. Trimming cost V 4 bases and J 3 bases, with 12 bases left between them. Germline V gene sequence: CDR1 SGHRS, CDR2 YFSETQ. This CDR3 is built from 14 residues. The CDR3 DNA reads as TGCGCCAGCAGCGGCCCGCGGAGTACAGATACGCAGTATTTT. Translating it yields CASSGPRSTDTQYF. The full variable domain, in which reference TRBV5-1 and TRBJ2-3 provide the parts outside the CDR3, is KAGVTQTPRYLIKTRGQQVTLSCSPISGHRSVSWYQQTPGQGLQFLFEYFSETQRNKGNFPGRFSGRQFSNSRSEMNVSTLELGDSALYLCASSGPRSTDTQYFGPGTRLTVL.

The chain employs TRBV28 and TRBJ1-2; D not resolved. This CDR3 contains 20 residues. The germline V gene has CDR1 MDHEN and CDR2 SYDVKM. The ends were cut back, 6 bases at V and 0 bases at J, with 29 bases in the middle. The CDR3 sequence: CASRSLNYLALGGSNYGYTF. In nucleotides, the CDR3 is TGTGCCAGCAGGAGCCTAAACTACCTCGCCCTTGGAGGATCTAACTATGGCTACACCTTC.

J is TRBJ1-2 and V is TRBV4-1; D is possibly TRBD1 (5 bases). Germline CDR1 and CDR2: MGHRA and YSYEKL. The CDR3 has 15 amino acids. V lost 4 bases, J lost 3 bases, and 15 bases lay in between. Here the CDR3 reads CASSPGTTVDYGYTF. CDR3 sequence (DNA): TGCGCCAGCAGCCCGGGAACGACAGTAGACTATGGCTACACCTTC.

The CDR3 DNA sequence: TGTGCCAGCTCACCAAGTCAGCGGGAAAGCTCCTACAATGAGCAGTTCTTC. Protein sequence: CASSPSQRESSYNEQFF. The J gene is TRBJ2-1, the V gene TRBV18, with 7 bases identical to TRBD2. The CDR3 consists of 17 residues. Germline CDR1 reads KGHSH; CDR2 reads LQKENI. J gave up 0 bases and V 2 bases, and 7 bases lay outside the gene matches.

This sequence joins TRBV7-6 and TRBJ2-2; D not resolved. Germline CDR1 is SGHVS and CDR2 is FNYEAQ. This CDR3 is 12 amino acids long. Trimming stripped 5 bases from V and 2 bases from J, with 3 bases between. The CDR3 DNA reads TGTGCCAGCAGCAAAAACACCGGGGAGCTGTTTTTT. This encodes CASSKNTGELFF.

The chain couples TRBV29-1 to TRBJ2-3; the D is unclear. The CDR3 length is 16 residues. Looked up from germline, CDR1 is SQVTM and CDR2 is ANQGSEA. V lost 0 bases, J lost 2 bases, and 15 bases lay in between. The CDR3 here is CSVEDRLQSATDTQYF. The DNA of the CDR3 is TGCAGCGTTGAAGATCGACTCCAGTCGGCCACAGATACGCAGTATTTT.

Within the sample, this clone is medium-sized (0.01 to 0.1%). This rearrangement joins TRBV9 to TRBJ2-2; 8 bases agree with TRBD2. V dropped 2 bases and J dropped 4; count of bases not matched to a gene: 1. Germline V gene sequence: CDR1 SGDLS, CDR2 YYNGEE. The CDR3 loop spans 14 amino acids. CDR3 DNA: TGTGCCAGCAGCGTGAGCGGGAGCACCGGGGAGCTGTTTTTT. Protein product: CASSVSGSTGELFF.

The chain employs TRBV6-5 and TRBJ2-7, with no clear D. The CDR3 is 11 amino acids. Trimming took 2 bases from V and 7 from J, leaving 6 bases between them. CDR1 is MNHEY, CDR2 SVGAGI, per germline. CDR3 in DNA: TGTGCCAGCAGTTACAGAATGGAGCAGTACTTC. Its translation is CASSYRMEQYF.

A single count supports this clone. The V gene is TRBV10-2, the J gene TRBJ2-2; D might be TRBD2 (5 bases). Trimming shortened V by 7 bases and J by 6 bases, and 12 bases separated the two germline ends. The CDR3 runs 13 residues. Per germline, CDR1 WSHSY and CDR2 SAAADI. This CDR3 reads CASTETTAGELFF. CDR3 in DNA: TGCGCCAGCACGGAGACTACCGCCGGGGAGCTGTTTTTT.

This clone was recorded only once. The J gene is TRBJ2-5, the V gene TRBV5-1, with 10 bases identical to TRBD1. V lost 4 bases to trimming and J lost 6 bases; unmatched junction nucleotides: 9. The CDR3 is made up of 15 amino acids. Germline values: CDR1 SGHRS, CDR2 YFSETQ. DNA of the CDR3: TGCGCCAGCAGCGTTTGGACAGGGGGTGGGCAGACCCAGTACTTC. It translates to CASSVWTGGGQTQYF.

This clone was found a few times. The rearrangement uses TRBV15 and TRBJ2-7; TRBD2 matches at 7 bases. Looked up from germline, CDR1 is LNHNV and CDR2 is YYDKDF (reference sequence). V lost 0 bases, J lost 5 bases, and 7 bases stayed unmatched. CDR3 length: 15 amino acids. Here the CDR3 reads CATSRDGAGPNEQYF. CDR3 nucleotides: TGTGCCACCAGCAGAGATGGAGCGGGGCCGAACGAGCAGTACTTC.

J is TRBJ1-4 and V is TRBV19; D is ambiguous. Germline V gene lookup returns CDR1 LNHDA and CDR2 SQIVND (reference sequence). Trimming removed 7 bases at V and 1 base at J, with 7 bases between. The length of the CDR3 is 13 residues. The CDR3 DNA is TGTGCCAGTATTGGGGAAACTAATGAAAAACTGTTTTTT. Translation gives CASIGETNEKLFF.

The rearrangement joins TRBV2 to TRBJ1-2, with TRBD1 matching 8 bases. CDR1 is SNHLY and CDR2 is FYNNEI in the germline V gene. V gave up 1 base and J gave up 6 bases; unmatched junction bases: 4. The CDR3 length is 14 residues. CDR3 sequence (DNA): TGTGCCAGCAGTGAAGTCGGACAGGGTAATGGCTACACCTTC. This sequence encodes CASSEVGQGNGYTF.

The chain recombines TRBV7-9 with TRBJ2-7; D gene ambiguous. Germline-derived CDR1 and CDR2 are SEHNR and FQNEAQ (reference sequence). V was pared by 3 bases and J by 5 bases, with 11 bases between. CDR3 length equals 13 residues. The DNA of the CDR3 is TGTGCCAGCAGCTTTCCGAGGTCGAACGAGCAGTACTTC. Its translation is CASSFPRSNEQYF.

This clone was counted only a few times. The chain employs TRBV2 and TRBJ2-7; no definite D call. Germline lookup yields CDR1 SNHLY and CDR2 FYNNEI. V was shortened by 5 bases and J by 9 bases, with 14 bases between the two germline ends. This CDR3 has 12 amino acids. In DNA form, the CDR3 reads TGTGCCAGCAGTCCCCGTGTCAGAGGGCAGTACTTC. Amino acids: CASSPRVRGQYF.